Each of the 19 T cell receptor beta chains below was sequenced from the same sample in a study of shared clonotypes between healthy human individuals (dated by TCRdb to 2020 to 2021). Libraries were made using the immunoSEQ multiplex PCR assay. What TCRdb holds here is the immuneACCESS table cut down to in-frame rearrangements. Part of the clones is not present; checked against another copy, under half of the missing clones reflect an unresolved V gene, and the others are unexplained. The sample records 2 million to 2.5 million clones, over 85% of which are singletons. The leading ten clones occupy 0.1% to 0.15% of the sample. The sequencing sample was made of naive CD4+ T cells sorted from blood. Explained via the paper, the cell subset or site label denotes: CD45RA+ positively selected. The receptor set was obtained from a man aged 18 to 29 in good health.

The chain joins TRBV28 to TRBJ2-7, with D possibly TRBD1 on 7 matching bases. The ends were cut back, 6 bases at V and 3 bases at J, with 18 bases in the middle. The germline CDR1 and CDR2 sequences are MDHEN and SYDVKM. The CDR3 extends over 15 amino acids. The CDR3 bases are TGTGCCAGCAGCCTACCAGGGGGGCAGAACTACGAGCAGTACTTC. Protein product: CASSLPGGQNYEQYF.

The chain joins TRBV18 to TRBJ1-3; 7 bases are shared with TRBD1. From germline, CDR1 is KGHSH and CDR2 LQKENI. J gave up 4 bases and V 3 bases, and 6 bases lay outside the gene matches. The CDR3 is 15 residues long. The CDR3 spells CASSPGQATGNTIYF. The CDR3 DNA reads TGTGCCAGCTCACCTGGACAGGCCACCGGAAACACCATATATTTT.

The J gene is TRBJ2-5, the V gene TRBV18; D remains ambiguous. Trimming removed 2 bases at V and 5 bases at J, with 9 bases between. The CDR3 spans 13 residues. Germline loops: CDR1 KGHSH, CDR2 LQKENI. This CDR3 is CASSPRHQETQYF. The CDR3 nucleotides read TGTGCCAGCTCACCAAGACATCAGGAGACCCAGTACTTC.

The CDR3 reads CATSHGYTF. The CDR3, as DNA: TGTGCCACTTCCCATGGCTACACCTTC. The rearrangement uses TRBV6-1 and TRBJ1-2; D gene uncertain. Deletions cut 10 bases from V and 6 bases from J, with 6 bases between. This CDR3 region has 9 residues. CDR1 is MNHNS and CDR2 is SASEGT in the germline V gene.

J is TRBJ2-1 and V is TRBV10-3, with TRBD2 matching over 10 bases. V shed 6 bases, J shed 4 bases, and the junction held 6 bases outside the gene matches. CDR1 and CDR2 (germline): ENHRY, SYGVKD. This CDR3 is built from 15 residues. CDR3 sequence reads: CAIRTGTSAYNEQFF. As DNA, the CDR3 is TGTGCCATCAGGACGGGGACTAGCGCTTACAATGAGCAGTTCTTC.

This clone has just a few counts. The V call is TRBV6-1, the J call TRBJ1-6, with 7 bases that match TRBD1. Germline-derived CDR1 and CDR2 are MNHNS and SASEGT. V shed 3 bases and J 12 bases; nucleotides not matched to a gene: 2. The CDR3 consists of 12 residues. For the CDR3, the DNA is TGTGCCAGCAGTGAGGGACAGTTACCCCTCCACTTT. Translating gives CASSEGQLPLHF.

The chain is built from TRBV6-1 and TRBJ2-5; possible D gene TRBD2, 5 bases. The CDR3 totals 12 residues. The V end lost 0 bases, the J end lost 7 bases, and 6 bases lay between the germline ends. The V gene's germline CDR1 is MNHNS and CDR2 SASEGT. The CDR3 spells CASSEAAGTQYF. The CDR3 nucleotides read TGTGCCAGCAGTGAAGCGGCGGGGACCCAGTACTTC.

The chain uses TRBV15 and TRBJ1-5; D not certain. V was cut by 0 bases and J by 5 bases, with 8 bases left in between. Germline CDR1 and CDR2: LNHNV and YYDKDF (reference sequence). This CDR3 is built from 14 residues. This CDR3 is CATSRDSGDQPQHF. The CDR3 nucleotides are TGTGCCACCAGCAGAGATTCGGGAGATCAGCCCCAGCATTTT.

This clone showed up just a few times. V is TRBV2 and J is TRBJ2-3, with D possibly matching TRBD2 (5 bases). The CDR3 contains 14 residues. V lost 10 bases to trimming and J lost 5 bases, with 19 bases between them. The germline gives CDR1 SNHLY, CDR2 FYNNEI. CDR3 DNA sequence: TGTGCCACCGTATGGAGGAGAAAAGGAGATACGCAGTATTTT. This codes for CATVWRRKGDTQYF.

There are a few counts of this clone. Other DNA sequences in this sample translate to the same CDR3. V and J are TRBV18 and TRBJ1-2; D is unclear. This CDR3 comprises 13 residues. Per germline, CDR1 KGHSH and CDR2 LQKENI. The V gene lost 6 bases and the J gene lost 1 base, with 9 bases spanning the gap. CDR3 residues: CASSPTDNYGYTF. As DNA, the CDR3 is TGTGCCAGCTCGCCGACGGATAACTATGGCTACACCTTC.

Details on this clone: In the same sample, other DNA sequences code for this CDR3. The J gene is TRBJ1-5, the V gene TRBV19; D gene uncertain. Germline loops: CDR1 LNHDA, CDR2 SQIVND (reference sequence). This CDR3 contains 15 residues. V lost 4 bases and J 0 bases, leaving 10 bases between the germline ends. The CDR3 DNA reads TGTGCCAGTAGTAGAGGTCCAGGTAGCAATCAGCCCCAGCATTTT. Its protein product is CASSRGPGSNQPQHF. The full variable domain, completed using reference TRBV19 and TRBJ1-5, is DGGITQSPKYLFRKEGQNVTLSCEQNLNHDAMYWYRQDPGQGLRLIYYSQIVNDFQKGDIAEGYSVSREKKESFPLTVTSAQKNPTAFYLCASSRGPGSNQPQHFGDGTRLSIL.

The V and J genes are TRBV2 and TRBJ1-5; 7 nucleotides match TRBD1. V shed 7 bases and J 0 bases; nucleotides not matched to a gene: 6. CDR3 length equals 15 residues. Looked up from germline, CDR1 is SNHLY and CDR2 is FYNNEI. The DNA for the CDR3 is TGTGCCAGCATGAAGACAGGGTATAGCAATCAGCCCCAGCATTTT. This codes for CASMKTGYSNQPQHF.

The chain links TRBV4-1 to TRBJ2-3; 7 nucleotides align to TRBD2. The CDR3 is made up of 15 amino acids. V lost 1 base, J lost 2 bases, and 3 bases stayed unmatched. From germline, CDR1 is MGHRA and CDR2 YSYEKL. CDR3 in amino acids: CASSQAAGHTDTQYF. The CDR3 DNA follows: TGCGCCAGCAGCCAAGCAGCGGGGCACACAGATACGCAGTATTTT.

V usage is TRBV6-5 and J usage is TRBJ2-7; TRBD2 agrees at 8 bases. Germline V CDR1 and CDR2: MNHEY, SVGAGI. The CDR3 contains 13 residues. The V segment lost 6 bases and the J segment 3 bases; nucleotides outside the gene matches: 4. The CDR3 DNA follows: TGTGCCAGCAGCAGGGGACTAGACTACGAGCAGTACTTC. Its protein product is CASSRGLDYEQYF.

The CDR3 sequence: CASSVRGEQFF. The CDR3 nucleotides read TGTGCCAGCAGCGTACGGGGTGAGCAGTTCTTC. V gene TRBV7-9 combines with J gene TRBJ2-1; D possibly corresponds to TRBD2 (5 bases). Looked up from germline, CDR1 is SEHNR and CDR2 is FQNEAQ (reference sequence). With 5 bases removed from V and 9 bases from J, the gap between germline ends came to 8 bases. The CDR3 has 11 amino acids.

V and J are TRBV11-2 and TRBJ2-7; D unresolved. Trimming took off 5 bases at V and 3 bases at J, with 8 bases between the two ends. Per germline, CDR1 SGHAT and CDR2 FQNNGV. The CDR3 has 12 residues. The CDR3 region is CASSPSGYEQYF. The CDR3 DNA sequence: TGTGCCAGCAGCCCCTCGGGCTACGAGCAGTACTTC.

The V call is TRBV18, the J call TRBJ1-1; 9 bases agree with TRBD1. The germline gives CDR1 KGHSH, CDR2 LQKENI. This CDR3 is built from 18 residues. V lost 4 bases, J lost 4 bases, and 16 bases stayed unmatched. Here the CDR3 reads CASSRAGQGLDVGTEAFF. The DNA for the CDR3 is TGTGCCAGCTCACGAGCTGGACAGGGGCTGGATGTGGGCACTGAAGCTTTCTTT.

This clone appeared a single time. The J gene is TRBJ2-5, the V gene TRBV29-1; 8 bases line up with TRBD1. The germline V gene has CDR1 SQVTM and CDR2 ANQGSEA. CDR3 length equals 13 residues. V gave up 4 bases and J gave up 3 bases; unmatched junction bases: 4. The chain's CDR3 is CSVGTGKKETQYF. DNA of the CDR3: TGCAGCGTTGGGACAGGGAAAAAAGAGACCCAGTACTTC.

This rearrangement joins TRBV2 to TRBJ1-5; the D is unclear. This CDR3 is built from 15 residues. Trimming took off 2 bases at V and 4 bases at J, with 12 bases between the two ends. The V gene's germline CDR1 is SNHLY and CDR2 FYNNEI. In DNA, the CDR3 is TGTGCCAGCAGTGAACCCGGACTTGAAAATCAGCCCCAGCATTTT. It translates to CASSEPGLENQPQHF. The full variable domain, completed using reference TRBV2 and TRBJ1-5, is EPEVTQTPSHQVTQMGQEVILRCVPISNHLYFYWYRQILGQKVEFLVSFYNNEISEKSEIFDDQFSVERPDGSNFTLKIRSTKLEDSAMYFCASSEPGLENQPQHFGDGTRLSIL.